This TCR beta chain was identified during a study of B cell selection in AIRE deficiency (dated by TCRdb to the late 2010s). Regarding the research as a whole: A comparison of TCRbeta repertoires of sorted blood CD4+ conventional T cells and regulatory T cells was made between AIRE-deficient patients and healthy controls. The TCR-sequenced cohort comprised roughly five AIRE-deficient APECED patients and roughly five healthy control donors.

To note about this clone: No antigen is known for it. Base qualities are not at hand, and no much larger clone is one base apart.

What the research found in general, with its limitations: Among some 3,500 shared Treg TCRbeta sequences, around 32% were shared exclusively among healthy donors and approximately 10% exclusively among patients, which suggests that Treg selection is less efficient in the absence of AIRE. Tconv and Treg cells from AIRE-deficient patients showed TCRBV gene usage, CDR3 length and TCR diversity similar to those of healthy donors. Sequencing covered only TCRbeta chains, and about 35% of shared healthy-donor Treg sequences were also present in healthy Tconv, possibly due to differing TCRalpha chains. Shared Treg sequences had shorter CDR3s, reflecting a bias toward rearrangements with few non-templated nucleotide insertions. Roughly a third of the Treg TCRbeta sequences shared among healthy donors were found in patient Tconv cells, which suggests that Treg-biased clones were diverted into the Tconv compartment.

Conventional CD4 T cells were sorted as CD4+CD127+ cells. AIRE-deficient patients had APECED syndrome. A FACSAria flow cytometer was used to sort the Tconv and Treg cells intended for TCRbeta sequencing. The sorted cells went into 5-ml round-bottom polystyrene tubes, and the dry cell pellets were then frozen at -80 degrees C until sequencing. The immunoSEQ platform was used to sequence the TCRbeta chain. The source study handled its data this way. Roughly 9.9x10^4 distinct in-frame TCRbeta sequences from patients and some 1.3x10^5 from healthy donors were obtained from pooled conventional T cell repertoires. Treg TCRbeta sequences found in two or more individuals were classed as public, and these public Treg TCRbeta sequences were then looked for in Tconv repertoires. Differences between groups were assessed using Mann-Whitney U tests with Bonferroni-Dunn correction in GraphPad Prism 7.03. Drawn from immuneACCESS, this table holds only the in-frame rearrangements with V and J called that TCRdb kept. Clones are partly lost; checked studies trace under half to an unresolved V gene and leave the rest unexplained. D and trimming were read from the DNA, whereas the V and J calls and clone size are those reported in that table. This sample holds 20,000 to 25,000 clones; more than 95% were observed only once. The top ten clonotypes cover less than 0.4% of the sample.

CDR1 LGHNA and CDR2 YSLEER are derived from the germline V gene. V gives up 6 bases and J gives up 0 bases, and the segment between their germline ends measures 7 bases. Measured from the cysteine to the phenylalanine, the CDR3 is 13 residues long. Just the 39-base CDR3 DNA is kept, in frame starting at base 1. This TCR was recovered from a human donor with AIRE deficiency. Sequenced material: conventional CD4+ T cells sorted from PBMCs. The rearrangement joined TRBV4-3 to TRBJ2-3, with a weak D call of TRBD1 (6 bases match). The DNA reads as follows: TGCGCCAGCAGAGGGACAAGCACAGATACGCAGTATTTT. Translation gives CASRGTSTDTQYF.